Presented here are 4 T cell receptor beta chains from one specimen sequenced in a study of technical replicates of blood from a handful of donors. TCRdb's table, derived via immunoSEQ multiplex PCR, lists solely in-frame clones and lacks some. The table records about 75,000 clones, around 97% of them present only once. What was sequenced was T cells isolated from PBMCs. These receptor sequences come from a human donor in good health.

The chain couples TRBV6-5 to TRBJ1-2, with 9 bases that match TRBD1. The CDR3 loop spans 14 amino acids. The V gene's germline CDR1 is MNHEY and CDR2 SVGAGI. J was trimmed by 3 bases and V by 10 bases; bases with no gene match: 9. The CDR3 spells CAIKEGQGHYGYTF. The CDR3 DNA reads TGTGCCATCAAGGAGGGACAGGGCCACTATGGCTACACCTTC.

This clone was seen a single time. This chain links TRBV5-4 with TRBJ2-3; the match to TRBD1 covers 10 bases. This CDR3 comprises 19 residues. Germline trimming cut 4 bases from V and 2 bases from J; bases unmatched to any gene: 16. CDR1 is SGHNT, CDR2 YYREEE, per germline (reference sequence). CDR3 nucleotide sequence: TGTGCCAGCAGCCTGTTAGGTAGGGGACAGGGGATCACCACAGATACGCAGTATTTT. This codes for CASSLLGRGQGITTDTQYF. Supplemented by reference TRBV5-4 and TRBJ2-3, the full variable domain reads ETGVTQSPTHLIKTRGQQVTLRCSSQSGHNTVSWYQQALGQGPQFIFQYYREEENGRGNFPPRFSGLQFPNYSSELNVNALELDDSALYLCASSLLGRGQGITTDTQYFGPGTRLTVL.

The V and J genes are TRBV11-2 and TRBJ1-2, with D hard to call. V shed 4 bases and J shed 7 bases, with 13 bases lying between them. Germline lookup yields CDR1 SGHAT and CDR2 FQNNGV. This CDR3 is 13 amino acids long. CDR3 coding DNA: TGTGCCAGCAGCTCCTTAGAGGGTTTTGGCTACACCTTC. Translated, it gives CASSSLEGFGYTF.

The chain joins TRBV29-1 to TRBJ1-2, with D maybe TRBD1 (5 bases). V lost 1 base to trimming and J lost 5 bases, with 20 bases between them. This CDR3 comprises 16 residues. Germline V gives CDR1 SQVTM, CDR2 ANQGSEA. The CDR3 bases are TGCAGCGTTGAAGCCCCAGGGAACGCCCTCCCTTATGGCTACACCTTC. It is translated as CSVEAPGNALPYGYTF.